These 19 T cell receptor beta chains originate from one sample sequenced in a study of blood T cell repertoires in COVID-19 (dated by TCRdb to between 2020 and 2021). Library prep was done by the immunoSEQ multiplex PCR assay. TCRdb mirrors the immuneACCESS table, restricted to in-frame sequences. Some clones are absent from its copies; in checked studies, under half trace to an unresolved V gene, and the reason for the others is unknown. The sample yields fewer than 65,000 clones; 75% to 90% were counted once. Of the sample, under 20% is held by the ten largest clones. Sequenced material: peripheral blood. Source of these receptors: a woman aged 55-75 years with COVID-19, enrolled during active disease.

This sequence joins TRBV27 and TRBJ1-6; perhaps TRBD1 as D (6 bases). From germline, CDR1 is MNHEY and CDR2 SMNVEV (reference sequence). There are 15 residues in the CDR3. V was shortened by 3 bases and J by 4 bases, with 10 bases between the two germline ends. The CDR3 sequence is CASSFWDIYNSPLHF. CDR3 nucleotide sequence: TGTGCCAGCAGTTTCTGGGACATATATAATTCACCCCTCCACTTT.

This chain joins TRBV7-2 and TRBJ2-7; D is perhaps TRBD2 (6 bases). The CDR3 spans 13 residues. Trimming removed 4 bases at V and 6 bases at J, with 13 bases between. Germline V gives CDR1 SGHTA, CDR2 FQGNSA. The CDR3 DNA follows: TGTGCCAGCAGCTCGGAGGGGAGCCGCGAGCAGTACTTC. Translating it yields CASSSEGSREQYF.

The CDR3 coding sequence is TGCGCCAGCAGCTTGGAAGGGGCAGCAGGAAACACCATATATTTT. Its translation: CASSLEGAAGNTIYF. The chain couples TRBV5-1 to TRBJ1-3; tentatively, D is TRBD1 (5 bases). Trimming cost V 0 bases and J 4 bases, with 11 bases left between them. CDR3 length equals 15 residues. Germline CDR1 is SGHRS and CDR2 is YFSETQ.

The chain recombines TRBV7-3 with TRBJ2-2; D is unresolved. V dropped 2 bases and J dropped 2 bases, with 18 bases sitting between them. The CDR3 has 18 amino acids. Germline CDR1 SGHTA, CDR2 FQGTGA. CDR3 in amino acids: CASSLGTQYSPNTGELFF. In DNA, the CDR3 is TGTGCCAGCAGCTTAGGTACCCAATACTCCCCAAACACCGGGGAGCTGTTTTTT. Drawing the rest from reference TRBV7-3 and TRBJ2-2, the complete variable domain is GAGVSQTPSNKVTEKGKYVELRCDPISGHTALYWYRQSLGQGPEFLIYFQGTGAADDSGLPNDRFFAVRPEGSVSTLKIQRTERGDSAVYLCASSLGTQYSPNTGELFFGEGSRLTVL.

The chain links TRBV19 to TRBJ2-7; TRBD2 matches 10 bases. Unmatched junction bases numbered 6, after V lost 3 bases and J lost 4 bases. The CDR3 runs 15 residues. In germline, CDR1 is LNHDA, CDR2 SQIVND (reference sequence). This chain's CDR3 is CASSMASGRLYEQYF. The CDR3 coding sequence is TGTGCCAGTAGTATGGCTAGCGGGAGACTTTACGAGCAGTACTTC.

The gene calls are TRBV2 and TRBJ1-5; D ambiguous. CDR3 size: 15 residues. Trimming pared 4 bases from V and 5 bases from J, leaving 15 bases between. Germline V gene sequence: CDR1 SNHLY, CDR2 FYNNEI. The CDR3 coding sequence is TGTGCCAGCAGTGCAGTGGCAGTTTTCGATCAGCCCCAGCATTTT. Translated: CASSAVAVFDQPQHF.

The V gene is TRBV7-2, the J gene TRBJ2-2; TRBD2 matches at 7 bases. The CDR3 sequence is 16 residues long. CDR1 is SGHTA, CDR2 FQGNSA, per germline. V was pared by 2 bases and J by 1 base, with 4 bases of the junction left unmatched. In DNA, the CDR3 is TGTGCCAGCAGCTTAACTAGCGAGGTGAACACCGGGGAGCTGTTTTTT. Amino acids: CASSLTSEVNTGELFF. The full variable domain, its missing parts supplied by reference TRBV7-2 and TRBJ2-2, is GAGVSQSPSNKVTEKGKDVELRCDPISGHTALYWYRQSLGQGLEFLIYFQGNSAPDKSGLPSDRFSAERTGGSVSTLTIQRTQQEDSAVYLCASSLTSEVNTGELFFGEGSRLTVL.

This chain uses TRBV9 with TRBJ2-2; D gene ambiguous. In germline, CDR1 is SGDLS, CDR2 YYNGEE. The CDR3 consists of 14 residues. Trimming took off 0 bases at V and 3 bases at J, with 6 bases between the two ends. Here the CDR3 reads CASSVDSDTGELFF. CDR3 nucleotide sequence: TGTGCCAGCAGCGTAGATTCCGACACCGGGGAGCTGTTTTTT.

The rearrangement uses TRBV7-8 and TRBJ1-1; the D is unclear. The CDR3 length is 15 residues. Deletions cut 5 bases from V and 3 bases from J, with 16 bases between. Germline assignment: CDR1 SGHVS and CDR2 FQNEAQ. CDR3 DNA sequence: TGTGCCAGCAGCCCAGGAGGTTATGGAGACACTGAAGCTTTCTTT. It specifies CASSPGGYGDTEAFF.

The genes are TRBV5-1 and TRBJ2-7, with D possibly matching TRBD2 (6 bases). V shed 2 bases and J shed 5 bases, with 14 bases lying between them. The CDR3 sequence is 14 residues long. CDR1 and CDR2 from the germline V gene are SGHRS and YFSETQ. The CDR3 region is CASSFSGSPNEQYF. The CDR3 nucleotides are TGCGCCAGCAGCTTCTCCGGGAGCCCCAACGAGCAGTACTTC.

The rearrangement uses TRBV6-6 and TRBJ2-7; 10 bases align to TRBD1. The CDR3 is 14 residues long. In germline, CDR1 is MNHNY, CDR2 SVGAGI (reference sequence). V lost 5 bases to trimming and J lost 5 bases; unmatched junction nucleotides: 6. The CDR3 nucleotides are TGTGCCAGCAGTGATTCCGGGACAGGGGACGAGCAGTACTTC. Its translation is CASSDSGTGDEQYF.

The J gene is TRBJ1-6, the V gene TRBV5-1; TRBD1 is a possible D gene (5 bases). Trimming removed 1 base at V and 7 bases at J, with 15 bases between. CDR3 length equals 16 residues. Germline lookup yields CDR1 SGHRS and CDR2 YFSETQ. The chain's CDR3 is CASSLRGLSENSPLHF. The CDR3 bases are TGCGCCAGCAGCTTGCGGGGGTTGTCGGAAAATTCACCCCTCCACTTT. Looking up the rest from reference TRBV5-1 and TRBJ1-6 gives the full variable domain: KAGVTQTPRYLIKTRGQQVTLSCSPISGHRSVSWYQQTPGQGLQFLFEYFSETQRNKGNFPGRFSGRQFSNSRSEMNVSTLELGDSALYLCASSLRGLSENSPLHFGNGTRLTVT.

The CDR3 sequence is CASSPFSQNYYEQYF. DNA of the CDR3: TGTGCCAGCTCACCCTTTTCCCAAAACTACTACGAGCAGTACTTC. V gene TRBV18 combines with J gene TRBJ2-7; no definite D call. The ends were cut back, 3 bases at V and 3 bases at J, with 15 bases in the middle. Germline V CDR1 and CDR2: KGHSH, LQKENI. CDR3 size: 15 residues.

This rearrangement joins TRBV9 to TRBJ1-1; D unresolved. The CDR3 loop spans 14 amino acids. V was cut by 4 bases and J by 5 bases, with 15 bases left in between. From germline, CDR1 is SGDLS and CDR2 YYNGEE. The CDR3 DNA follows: TGTGCCAGCAGCCAGGCCTTATTACCTACTGAAGCTTTCTTT. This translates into CASSQALLPTEAFF.

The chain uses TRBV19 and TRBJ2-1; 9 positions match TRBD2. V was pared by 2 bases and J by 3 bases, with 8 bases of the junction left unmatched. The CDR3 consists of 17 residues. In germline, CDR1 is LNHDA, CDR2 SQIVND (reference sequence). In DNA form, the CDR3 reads TGTGCCAGTAGTATATCCCCTCTAGCGGGAAGCTACAATGAGCAGTTCTTC. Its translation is CASSISPLAGSYNEQFF.

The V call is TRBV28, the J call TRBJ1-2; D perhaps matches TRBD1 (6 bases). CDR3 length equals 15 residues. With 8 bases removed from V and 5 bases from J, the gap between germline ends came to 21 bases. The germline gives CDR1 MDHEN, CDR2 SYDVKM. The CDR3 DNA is TGTGCCAGCGGGTACAGGGACCGGGGATCTTATGGCTACACCTTC. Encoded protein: CASGYRDRGSYGYTF.

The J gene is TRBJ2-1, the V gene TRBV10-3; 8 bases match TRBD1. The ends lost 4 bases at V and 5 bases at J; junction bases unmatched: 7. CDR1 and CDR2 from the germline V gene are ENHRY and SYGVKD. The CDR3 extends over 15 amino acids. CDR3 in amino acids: CAISGGQGGNNEQFF. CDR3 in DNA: TGTGCCATCAGTGGTGGACAGGGCGGGAACAATGAGCAGTTCTTC.

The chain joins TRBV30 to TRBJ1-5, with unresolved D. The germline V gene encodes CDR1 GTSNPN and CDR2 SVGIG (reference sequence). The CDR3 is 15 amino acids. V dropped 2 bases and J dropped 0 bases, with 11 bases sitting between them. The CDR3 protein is CAWSSPQFSNQPQHF. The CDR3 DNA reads TGTGCCTGGAGTTCCCCCCAGTTTAGCAATCAGCCCCAGCATTTT.

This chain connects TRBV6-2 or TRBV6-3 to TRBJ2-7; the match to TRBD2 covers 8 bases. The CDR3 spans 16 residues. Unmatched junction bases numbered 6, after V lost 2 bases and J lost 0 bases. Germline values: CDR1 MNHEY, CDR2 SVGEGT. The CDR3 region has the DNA TGTGCCAGCAGTTACGAGTTAGCGGGATTCTCCTACGAGCAGTACTTC. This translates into CASSYELAGFSYEQYF.